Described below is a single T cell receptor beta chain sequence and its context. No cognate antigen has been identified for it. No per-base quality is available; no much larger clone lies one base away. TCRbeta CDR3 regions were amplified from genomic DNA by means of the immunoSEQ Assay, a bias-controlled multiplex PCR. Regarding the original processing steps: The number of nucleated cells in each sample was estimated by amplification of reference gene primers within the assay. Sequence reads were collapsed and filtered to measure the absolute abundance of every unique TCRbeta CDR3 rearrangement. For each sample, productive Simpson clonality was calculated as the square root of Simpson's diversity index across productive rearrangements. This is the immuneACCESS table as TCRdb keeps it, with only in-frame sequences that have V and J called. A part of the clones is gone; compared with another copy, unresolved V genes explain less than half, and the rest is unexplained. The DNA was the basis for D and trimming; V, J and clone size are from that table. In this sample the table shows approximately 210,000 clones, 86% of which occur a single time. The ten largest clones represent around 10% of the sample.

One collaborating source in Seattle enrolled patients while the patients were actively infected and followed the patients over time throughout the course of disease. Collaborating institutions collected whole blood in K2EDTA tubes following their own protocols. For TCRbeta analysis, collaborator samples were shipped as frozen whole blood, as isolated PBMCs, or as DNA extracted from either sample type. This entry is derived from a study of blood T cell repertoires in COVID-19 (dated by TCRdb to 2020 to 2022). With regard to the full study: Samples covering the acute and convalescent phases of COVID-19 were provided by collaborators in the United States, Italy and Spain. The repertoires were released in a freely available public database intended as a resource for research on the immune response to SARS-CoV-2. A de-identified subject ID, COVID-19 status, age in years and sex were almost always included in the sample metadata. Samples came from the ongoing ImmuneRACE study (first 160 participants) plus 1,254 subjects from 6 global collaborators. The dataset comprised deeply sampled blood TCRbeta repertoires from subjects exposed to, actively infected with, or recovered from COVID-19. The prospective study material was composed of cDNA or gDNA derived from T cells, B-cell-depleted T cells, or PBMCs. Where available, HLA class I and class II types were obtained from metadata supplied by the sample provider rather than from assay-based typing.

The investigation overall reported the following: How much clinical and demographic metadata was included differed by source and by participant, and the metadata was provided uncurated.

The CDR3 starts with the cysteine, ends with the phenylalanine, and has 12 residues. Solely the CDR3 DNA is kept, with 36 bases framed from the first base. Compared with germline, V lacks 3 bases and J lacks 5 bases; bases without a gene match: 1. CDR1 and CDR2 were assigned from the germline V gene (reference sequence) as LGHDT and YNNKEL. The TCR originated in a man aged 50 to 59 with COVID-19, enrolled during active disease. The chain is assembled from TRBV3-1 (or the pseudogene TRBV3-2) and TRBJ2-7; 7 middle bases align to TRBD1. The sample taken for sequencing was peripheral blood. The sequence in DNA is TGTGCCAGCAGCCACAGGGGGAACGAGCAGTACTTC. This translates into CASSHRGNEQYF.